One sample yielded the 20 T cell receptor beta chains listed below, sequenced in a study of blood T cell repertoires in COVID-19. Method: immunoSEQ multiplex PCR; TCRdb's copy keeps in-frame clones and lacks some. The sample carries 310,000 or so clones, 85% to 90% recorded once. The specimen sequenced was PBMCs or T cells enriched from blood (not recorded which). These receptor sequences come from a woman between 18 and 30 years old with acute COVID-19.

The CDR3 protein is CASSLAPGAGGDQPQHF. The CDR3 nucleotides read TGCGCCAGCAGCTTGGCGCCGGGGGCGGGGGGCGATCAGCCCCAGCATTTT. The genes are TRBV5-1 and TRBJ1-5; D possibly corresponds to TRBD1 (6 bases). Trimming took 0 bases from V and 5 from J, leaving 18 bases between them. Germline CDR1 reads SGHRS; CDR2 reads YFSETQ. The CDR3 is 17 amino acids. Combining the CDR3 with reference TRBV5-1 and TRBJ1-5 gives the whole variable domain KAGVTQTPRYLIKTRGQQVTLSCSPISGHRSVSWYQQTPGQGLQFLFEYFSETQRNKGNFPGRFSGRQFSNSRSEMNVSTLELGDSALYLCASSLAPGAGGDQPQHFGDGTRLSIL.

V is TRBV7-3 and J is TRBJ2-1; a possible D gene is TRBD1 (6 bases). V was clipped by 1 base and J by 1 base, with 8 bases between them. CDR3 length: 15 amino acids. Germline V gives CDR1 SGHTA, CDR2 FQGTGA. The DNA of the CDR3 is TGTGCCAGCAGCTTAAACAGGGTATCCTACAATGAGCAGTTCTTC. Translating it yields CASSLNRVSYNEQFF.

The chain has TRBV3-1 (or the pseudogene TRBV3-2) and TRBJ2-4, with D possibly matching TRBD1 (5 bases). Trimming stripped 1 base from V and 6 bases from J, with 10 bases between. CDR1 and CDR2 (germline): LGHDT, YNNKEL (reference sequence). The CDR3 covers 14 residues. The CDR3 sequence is CASSQAGWGNIQYF. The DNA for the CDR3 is TGTGCCAGCAGCCAAGCAGGGTGGGGAAACATTCAGTACTTC.

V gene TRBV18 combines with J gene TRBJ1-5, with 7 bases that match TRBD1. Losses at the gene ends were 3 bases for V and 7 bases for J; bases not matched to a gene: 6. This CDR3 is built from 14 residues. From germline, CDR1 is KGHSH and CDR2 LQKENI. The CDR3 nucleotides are TGTGCCAGCTCACCTGACAGGGTGGGCCAGCCCCAGCATTTT. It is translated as CASSPDRVGQPQHF.

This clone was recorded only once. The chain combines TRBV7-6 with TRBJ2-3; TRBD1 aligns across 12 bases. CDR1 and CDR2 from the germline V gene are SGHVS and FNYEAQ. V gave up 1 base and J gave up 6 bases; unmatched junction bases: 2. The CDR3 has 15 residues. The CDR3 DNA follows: TGTGCCAGCAGCTTAGTGGGACAGGGGGCGGATACGCAGTATTTT. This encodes CASSLVGQGADTQYF.

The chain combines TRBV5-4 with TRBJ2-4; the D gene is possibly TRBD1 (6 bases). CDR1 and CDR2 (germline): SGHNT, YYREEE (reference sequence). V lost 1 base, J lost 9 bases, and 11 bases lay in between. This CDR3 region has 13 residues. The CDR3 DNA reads TGTGCCAGCAGCTTGTGGGGGCGAGGCATTCAGTACTTC. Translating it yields CASSLWGRGIQYF. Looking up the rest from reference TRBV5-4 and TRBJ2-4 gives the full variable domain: ETGVTQSPTHLIKTRGQQVTLRCSSQSGHNTVSWYQQALGQGPQFIFQYYREEENGRGNFPPRFSGLQFPNYSSELNVNALELDDSALYLCASSLWGRGIQYFGAGTRLSVL.

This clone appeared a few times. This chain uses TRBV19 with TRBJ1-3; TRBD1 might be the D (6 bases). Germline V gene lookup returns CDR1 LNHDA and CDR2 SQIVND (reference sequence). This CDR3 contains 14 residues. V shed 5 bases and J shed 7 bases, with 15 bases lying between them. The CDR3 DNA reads TGTGCCAGTAGTCCGCAGGCTCAGGGGAACACCATATATTTT. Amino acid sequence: CASSPQAQGNTIYF.

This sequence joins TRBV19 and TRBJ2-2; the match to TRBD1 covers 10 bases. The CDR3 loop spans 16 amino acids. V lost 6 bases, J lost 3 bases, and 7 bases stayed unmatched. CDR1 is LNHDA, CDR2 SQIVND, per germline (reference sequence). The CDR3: CASRDDRGRHTGELFF. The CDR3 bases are TGTGCCAGTAGGGACGACAGGGGGCGGCACACCGGGGAGCTGTTTTTT.

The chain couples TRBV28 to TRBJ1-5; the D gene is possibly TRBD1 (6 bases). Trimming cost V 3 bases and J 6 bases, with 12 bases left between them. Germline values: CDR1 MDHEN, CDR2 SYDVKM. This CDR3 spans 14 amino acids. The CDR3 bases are TGTGCCAGCAGTTTCTGGGGGGGGCCTCAGCCCCAGCATTTT. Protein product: CASSFWGGPQPQHF.

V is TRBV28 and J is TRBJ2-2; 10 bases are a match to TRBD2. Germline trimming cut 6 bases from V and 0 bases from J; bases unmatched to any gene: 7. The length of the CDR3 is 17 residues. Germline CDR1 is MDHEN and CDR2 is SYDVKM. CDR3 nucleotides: TGTGCCAGCAGCCCAAGAGGACTAGCGGCGAACACCGGGGAGCTGTTTTTT. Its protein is CASSPRGLAANTGELFF.

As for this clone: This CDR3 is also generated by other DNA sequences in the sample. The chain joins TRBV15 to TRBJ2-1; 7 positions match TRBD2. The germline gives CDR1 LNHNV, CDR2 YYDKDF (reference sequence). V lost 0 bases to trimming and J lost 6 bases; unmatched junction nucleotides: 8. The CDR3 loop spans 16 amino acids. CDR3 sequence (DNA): TGTGCCACCAGCAGAGATAAGGCGGGAGTAGCCAATGAGCAGTTCTTC. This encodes CATSRDKAGVANEQFF.

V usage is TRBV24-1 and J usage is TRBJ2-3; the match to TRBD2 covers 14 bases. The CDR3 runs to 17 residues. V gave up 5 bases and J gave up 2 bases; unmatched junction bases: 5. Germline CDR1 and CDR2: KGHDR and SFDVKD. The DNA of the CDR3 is TGTGCCACCAGTGGAAGGACTAGCGGGAGGAACACAGATACGCAGTATTTT. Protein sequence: CATSGRTSGRNTDTQYF.

This CDR3 reads CAWSVRGGRTKTYEQYF. The DNA for the CDR3 is TGTGCCTGGAGTGTACGGGGAGGCAGGACCAAAACCTACGAGCAGTACTTC. The chain uses TRBV30 and TRBJ2-7; a weak D match, TRBD2 (6 bases). This CDR3 contains 17 residues. Germline V gene lookup returns CDR1 GTSNPN and CDR2 SVGIG (reference sequence). Deletions cut 0 bases from V and 2 bases from J, with 20 bases between.

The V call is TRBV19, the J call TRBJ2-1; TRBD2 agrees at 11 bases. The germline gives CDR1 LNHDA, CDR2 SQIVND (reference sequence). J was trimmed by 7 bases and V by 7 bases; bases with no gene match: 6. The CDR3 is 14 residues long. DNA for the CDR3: TGTGCCAGTACCGGGACTAGCGGAGGTAATGAGCAGTTCTTC. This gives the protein CASTGTSGGNEQFF. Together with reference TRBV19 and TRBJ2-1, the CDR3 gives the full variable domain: DGGITQSPKYLFRKEGQNVTLSCEQNLNHDAMYWYRQDPGQGLRLIYYSQIVNDFQKGDIAEGYSVSREKKESFPLTVTSAQKNPTAFYLCASTGTSGGNEQFFGPGTRLTVL.

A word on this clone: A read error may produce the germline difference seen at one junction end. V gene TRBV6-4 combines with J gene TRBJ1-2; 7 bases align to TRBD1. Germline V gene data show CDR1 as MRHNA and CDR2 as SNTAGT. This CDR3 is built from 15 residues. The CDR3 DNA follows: TGTGCCAGCAGTGAAGCAGCCGGGACAGCTTATGGGTACACCTTC. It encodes CASSEAAGTAYGYTF.

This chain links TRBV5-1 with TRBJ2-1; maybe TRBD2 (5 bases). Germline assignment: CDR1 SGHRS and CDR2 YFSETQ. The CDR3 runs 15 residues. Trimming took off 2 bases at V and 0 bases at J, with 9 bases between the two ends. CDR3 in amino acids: CASSFSGSSYNEQFF. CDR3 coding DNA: TGCGCCAGCAGCTTTTCGGGGAGCTCCTACAATGAGCAGTTCTTC.

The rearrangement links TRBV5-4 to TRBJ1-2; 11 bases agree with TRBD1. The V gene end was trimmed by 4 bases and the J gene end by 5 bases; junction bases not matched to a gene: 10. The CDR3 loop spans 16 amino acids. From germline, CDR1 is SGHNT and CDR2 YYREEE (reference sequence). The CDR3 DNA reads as TGTGCCAGCAGCGTATCCGGGACAGGGGGATTGTATGGCTACACCTTC. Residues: CASSVSGTGGLYGYTF.

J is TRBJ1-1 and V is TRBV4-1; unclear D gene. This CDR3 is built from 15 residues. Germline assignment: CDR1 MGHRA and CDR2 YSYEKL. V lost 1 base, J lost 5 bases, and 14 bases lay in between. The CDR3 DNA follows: TGCGCCAGCAGCCAAGCCCCGGAGGTGAGGACTGAAGCTTTCTTT. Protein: CASSQAPEVRTEAFF.

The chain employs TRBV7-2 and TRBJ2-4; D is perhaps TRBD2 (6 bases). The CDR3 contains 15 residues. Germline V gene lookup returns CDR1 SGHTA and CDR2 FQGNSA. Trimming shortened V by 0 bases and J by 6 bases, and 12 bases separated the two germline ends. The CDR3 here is CASSLASIGGNIQYF. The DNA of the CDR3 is TGTGCCAGCAGCTTAGCGTCGATCGGGGGAAACATTCAGTACTTC.

The CDR3, as DNA: TGTGCCAGCAGTTTGGGGACTAGCGGGAGCTATGAGCAGTTCTTC. It codes for CASSLGTSGSYEQFF. The gene calls are TRBV28 and TRBJ2-1; 14 bases align to TRBD2. CDR1 and CDR2 from the germline V gene are MDHEN and SYDVKM. Trimming cost V 3 bases and J 8 bases; bases outside gene matches: 3. The CDR3 length is 15 residues.